Included here is one TCR beta chain sequence, with context. As yet, its antigen is unknown. The data stem from a study of T cell repertoires in cytomegalovirus infection. Study context: TCR beta signatures that were public indicated CMV infection and matching HLA type.

TCRdb recomputed calls from the reads with MiXCR, one row per CDR3 protein. Of some 940,000 distinct CDR3 sequences listed, around 30% are singletons. This receptor was identified in a human donor in good health (CMV status not recorded). Some clones in this sample may be carry-over from other donors' samples. This sample comprised cultured CD8+ T cells from PBMCs, obtained from culture after CMV antigen stimulation.

DNA for the CDR3: TGTGCCGTGGACAGGGAGGACACCGGGGAGCTGTTTTTT. It yields the protein CAVDREDTGELFF. This chain links TRBV10-3 with TRBJ2-2; 8 bases line up with TRBD1. This CDR3 comprises 13 residues. Looked up from germline, CDR1 is ENHRY and CDR2 is SYGVKD. The V segment lost 11 bases and the J segment 3 bases; nucleotides outside the gene matches: 5.